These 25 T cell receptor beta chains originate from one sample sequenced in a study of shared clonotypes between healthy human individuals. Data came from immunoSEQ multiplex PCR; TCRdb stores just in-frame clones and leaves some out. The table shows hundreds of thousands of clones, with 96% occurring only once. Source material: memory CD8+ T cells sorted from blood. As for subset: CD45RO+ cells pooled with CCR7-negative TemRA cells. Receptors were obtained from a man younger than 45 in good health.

The DNA for the CDR3 is TGTGCCATCAGTGGGGGCTCTCGAGGACAAGAGACCCAGTACTTC. Its protein is CAISGGSRGQETQYF. The rearrangement links TRBV10-3 to TRBJ2-5, with D possibly being TRBD1 (5 bases). The V end was cut by 4 bases, the J end by 2 bases, with 14 bases between. This CDR3 contains 15 residues. Germline-derived CDR1 and CDR2 are ENHRY and SYGVKD.

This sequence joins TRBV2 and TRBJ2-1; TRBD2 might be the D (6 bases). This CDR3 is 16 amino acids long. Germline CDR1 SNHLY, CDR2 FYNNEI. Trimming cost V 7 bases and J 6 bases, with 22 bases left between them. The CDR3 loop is CASKNRMAGRVNEQFF. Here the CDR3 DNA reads TGTGCCAGCAAAAACCGCATGGCGGGGCGGGTCAATGAGCAGTTCTTC.

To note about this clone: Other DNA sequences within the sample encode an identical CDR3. Here the CDR3 reads CASSYSHEQYF. The CDR3 coding sequence is TGTGCCAGCAGTTATAGCCACGAGCAGTACTTC. The chain recombines TRBV6-5 with TRBJ2-7, with D hard to call. CDR1 and CDR2 (germline): MNHEY, SVGAGI. The CDR3 is made up of 11 amino acids. Trimming pared 3 bases from V and 5 bases from J, leaving 5 bases between.

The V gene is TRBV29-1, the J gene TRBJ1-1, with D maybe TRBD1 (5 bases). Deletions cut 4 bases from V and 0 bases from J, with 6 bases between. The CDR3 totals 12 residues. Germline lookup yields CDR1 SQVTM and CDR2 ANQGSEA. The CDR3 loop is CSVGGLNTEAFF. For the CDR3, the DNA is TGCAGCGTTGGGGGGTTGAACACTGAAGCTTTCTTT.

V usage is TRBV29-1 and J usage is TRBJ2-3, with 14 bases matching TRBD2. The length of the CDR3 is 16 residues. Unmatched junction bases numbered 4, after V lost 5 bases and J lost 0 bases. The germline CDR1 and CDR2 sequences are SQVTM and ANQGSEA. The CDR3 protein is CSVRGTSGSSTDTQYF. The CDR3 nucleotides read TGCAGCGTTAGAGGGACTAGCGGGAGTAGCACAGATACGCAGTATTTT.

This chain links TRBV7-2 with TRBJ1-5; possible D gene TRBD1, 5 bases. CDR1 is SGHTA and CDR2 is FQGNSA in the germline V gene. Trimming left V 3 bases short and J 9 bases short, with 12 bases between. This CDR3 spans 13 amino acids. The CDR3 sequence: CASSLGLPAPQHF. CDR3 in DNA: TGTGCCAGCAGCTTGGGACTCCCGGCGCCCCAGCATTTT. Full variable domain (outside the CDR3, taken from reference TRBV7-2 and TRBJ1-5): GAGVSQSPSNKVTEKGKDVELRCDPISGHTALYWYRQSLGQGLEFLIYFQGNSAPDKSGLPSDRFSAERTGGSVSTLTIQRTQQEDSAVYLCASSLGLPAPQHFGDGTRLSIL.

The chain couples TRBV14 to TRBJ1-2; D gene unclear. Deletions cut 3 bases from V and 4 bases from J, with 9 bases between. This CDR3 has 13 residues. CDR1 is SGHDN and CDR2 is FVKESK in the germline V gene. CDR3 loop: CASSQGGIYGYTF. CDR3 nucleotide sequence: TGTGCCAGCAGCCAGGGAGGTATCTATGGCTACACCTTC.

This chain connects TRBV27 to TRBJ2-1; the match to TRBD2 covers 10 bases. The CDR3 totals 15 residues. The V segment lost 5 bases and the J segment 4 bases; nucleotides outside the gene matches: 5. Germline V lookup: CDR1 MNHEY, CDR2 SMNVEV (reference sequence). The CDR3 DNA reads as TGTGCCAGCAGTCCCCGGACTAGCGGTTACAATGAGCAGTTCTTC. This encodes CASSPRTSGYNEQFF.

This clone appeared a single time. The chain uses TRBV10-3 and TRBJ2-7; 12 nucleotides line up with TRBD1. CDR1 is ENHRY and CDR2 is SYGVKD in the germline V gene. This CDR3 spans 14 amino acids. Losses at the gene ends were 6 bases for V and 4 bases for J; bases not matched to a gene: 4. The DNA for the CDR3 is TGTGCCATCAGCGGGGACAGGGGGCAGTACGAGCAGTACTTC. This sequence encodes CAISGDRGQYEQYF.

The CDR3 DNA reads as TGTGCCTGGAGCCGCGAGCGGATAACCGAGCAGTACTTC. It translates to CAWSRERITEQYF. J is TRBJ2-7 and V is TRBV30, with a tentative D call TRBD2 (5 bases). CDR3 length: 13 residues. The V end was cut by 3 bases, the J end by 6 bases, with 15 bases between. The germline gives CDR1 GTSNPN, CDR2 SVGIG (reference sequence).

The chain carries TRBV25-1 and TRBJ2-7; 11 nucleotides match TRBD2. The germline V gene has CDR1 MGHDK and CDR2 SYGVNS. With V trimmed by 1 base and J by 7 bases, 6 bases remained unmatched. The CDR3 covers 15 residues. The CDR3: CASSESLAGVREQYF. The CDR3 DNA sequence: TGTGCCAGCAGTGAATCACTAGCGGGAGTGAGGGAGCAGTACTTC.

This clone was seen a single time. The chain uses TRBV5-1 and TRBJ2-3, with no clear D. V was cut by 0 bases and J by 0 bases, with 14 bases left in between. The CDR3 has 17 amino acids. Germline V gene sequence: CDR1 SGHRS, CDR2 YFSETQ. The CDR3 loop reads CASSLGGRGASTDTQYF. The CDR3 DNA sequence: TGCGCCAGCAGCTTGGGGGGTAGAGGAGCAAGCACAGATACGCAGTATTTT.

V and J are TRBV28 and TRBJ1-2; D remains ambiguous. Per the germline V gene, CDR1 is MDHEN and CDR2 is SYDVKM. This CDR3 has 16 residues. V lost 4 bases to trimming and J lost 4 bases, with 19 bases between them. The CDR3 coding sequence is TGTGCCAGCAGTTCCTTATTTGGGCAGCTACCCTATGGCTACACCTTC. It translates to CASSSLFGQLPYGYTF.

The CDR3 DNA reads as TGTGCCAGCAGTTTAAATGACTACGAGCAGTACTTC. Translated, it gives CASSLNDYEQYF. The chain uses TRBV28 and TRBJ2-7; no definite D call. The CDR3 sequence is 12 residues long. V dropped 2 bases and J dropped 3 bases, with 5 bases sitting between them. The germline V gene has CDR1 MDHEN and CDR2 SYDVKM.

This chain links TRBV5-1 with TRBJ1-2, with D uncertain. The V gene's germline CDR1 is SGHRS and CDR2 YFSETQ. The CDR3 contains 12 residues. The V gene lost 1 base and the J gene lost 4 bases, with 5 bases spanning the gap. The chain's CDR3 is CASSLSFYGYTF. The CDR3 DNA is TGCGCCAGCAGCTTGTCGTTCTATGGCTACACCTTC.

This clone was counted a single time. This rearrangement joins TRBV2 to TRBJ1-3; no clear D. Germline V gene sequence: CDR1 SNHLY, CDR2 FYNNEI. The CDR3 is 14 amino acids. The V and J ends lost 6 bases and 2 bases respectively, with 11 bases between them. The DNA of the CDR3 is TGTGCCAGCAGCTACTCGGCCGCTGGAAACACCATATATTTT. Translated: CASSYSAAGNTIYF.

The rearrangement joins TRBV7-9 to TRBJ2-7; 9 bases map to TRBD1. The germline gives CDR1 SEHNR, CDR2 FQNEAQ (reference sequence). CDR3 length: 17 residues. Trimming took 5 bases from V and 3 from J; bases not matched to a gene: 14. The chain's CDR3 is CASSPTLGGTGNYEQYF. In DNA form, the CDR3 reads TGTGCCAGCAGCCCCACCCTGGGGGGGACAGGGAACTACGAGCAGTACTTC.

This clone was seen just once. For the CDR3, the DNA is TGCGCCAGCAGCCCGACGACAGGACGCAATGAGCAGTTCTTC. Protein: CASSPTTGRNEQFF. This chain uses TRBV5-1 with TRBJ2-1; TRBD1 is a possible D gene (6 bases). This CDR3 contains 14 residues. V dropped 4 bases and J dropped 6 bases, with 14 bases sitting between them. CDR1 and CDR2 (germline): SGHRS, YFSETQ.

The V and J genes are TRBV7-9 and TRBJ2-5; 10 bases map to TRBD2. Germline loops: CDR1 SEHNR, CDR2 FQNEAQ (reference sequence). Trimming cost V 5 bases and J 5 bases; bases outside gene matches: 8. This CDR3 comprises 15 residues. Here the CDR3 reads CASSLSGRAGETQYF. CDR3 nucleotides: TGTGCCAGCAGCCTGAGCGGGAGGGCCGGGGAGACCCAGTACTTC. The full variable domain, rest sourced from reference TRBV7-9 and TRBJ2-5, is DTGVSQNPRHKITKRGQNVTFRCDPISEHNRLYWYRQTLGQGPEFLTYFQNEAQLEKSRLLSDRFSAERPKGSFSTLEIQRTEQGDSAMYLCASSLSGRAGETQYFGPGTRLLVL.

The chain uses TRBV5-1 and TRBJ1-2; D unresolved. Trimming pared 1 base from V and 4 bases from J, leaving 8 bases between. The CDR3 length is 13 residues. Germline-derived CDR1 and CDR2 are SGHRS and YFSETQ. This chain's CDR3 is CASSLPELYGYTF. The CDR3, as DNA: TGCGCCAGCAGCTTGCCAGAGCTCTATGGCTACACCTTC.

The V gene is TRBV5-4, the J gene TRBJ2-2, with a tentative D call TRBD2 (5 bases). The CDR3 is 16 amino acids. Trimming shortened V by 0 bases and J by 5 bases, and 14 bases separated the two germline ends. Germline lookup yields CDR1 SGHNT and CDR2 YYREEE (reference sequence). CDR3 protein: CASSLDPGLRTGELFF. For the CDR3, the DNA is TGTGCCAGCAGCTTGGATCCGGGGTTGAGGACCGGGGAGCTGTTTTTT. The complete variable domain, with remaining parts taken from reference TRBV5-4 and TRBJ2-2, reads ETGVTQSPTHLIKTRGQQVTLRCSSQSGHNTVSWYQQALGQGPQFIFQYYREEENGRGNFPPRFSGLQFPNYSSELNVNALELDDSALYLCASSLDPGLRTGELFFGEGSRLTVL.

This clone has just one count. For the CDR3, the DNA is TGTGCCAGCAGTTACAGGATCTACGAGCAGTACTTC. It encodes CASSYRIYEQYF. The rearrangement joins TRBV6-5 to TRBJ2-7; D gene ambiguous. The CDR3 runs 12 residues. V lost 2 bases and J 3 bases, leaving 5 bases between the germline ends. Germline values: CDR1 MNHEY, CDR2 SVGAGI.

The CDR3 loop is CASRLRDREGSTEAFF. CDR3 DNA sequence: TGTGCCAGTAGACTAAGGGACAGGGAAGGGAGCACTGAAGCTTTCTTT. The rearrangement joins TRBV19 to TRBJ1-1, with 9 nucleotides matching TRBD1. Per the germline V gene, CDR1 is LNHDA and CDR2 is SQIVND (reference sequence). There are 16 residues in the CDR3. J lost 4 bases, V lost 6 bases, and 12 bases had no gene match.

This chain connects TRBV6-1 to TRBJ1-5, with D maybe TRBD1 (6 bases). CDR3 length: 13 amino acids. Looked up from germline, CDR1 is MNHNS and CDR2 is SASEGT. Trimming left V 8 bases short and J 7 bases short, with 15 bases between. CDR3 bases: TGTGCCAGCCGGGGGGGCCCCGGGCAGCCCCAGCATTTT. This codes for CASRGGPGQPQHF.

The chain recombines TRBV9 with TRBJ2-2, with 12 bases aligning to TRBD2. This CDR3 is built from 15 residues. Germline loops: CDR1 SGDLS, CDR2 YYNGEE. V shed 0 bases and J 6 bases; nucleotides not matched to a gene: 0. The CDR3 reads CASSVASGRAGELFF. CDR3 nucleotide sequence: TGTGCCAGCAGCGTAGCTAGCGGGAGGGCCGGGGAGCTGTTTTTT. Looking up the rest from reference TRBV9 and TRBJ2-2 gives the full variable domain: DSGVTQTPKHLITATGQRVTLRCSPRSGDLSVYWYQQSLDQGLQFLIQYYNGEERAKGNILERFSAQQFPDLHSELNLSSLELGDSALYFCASSVASGRAGELFFGEGSRLTVL.